This T cell receptor (beta chain) was documented in a study of cytomegalovirus exposure and HLA in healthy donors. Overall study context: Most genotyped donors, 81% of roughly 400, had Caucasian-associated genetic ancestry.

Germline V gene data show CDR1 as GTSNPN and CDR2 as SVGIG (reference sequence). Trimming stripped 0 bases from V and 5 bases from J, with 10 bases between. The CDR3 length is 13 residues. The PCR contained 60 Vbeta and 13 Jbeta primers. Clones were read by immunoSEQ multiplex PCR, and TCRdb kept only the in-frame ones, dropping some. The sample lists 150,000 or so clones; roughly 84% were seen once. Study results and limitations: Earlier analysis looked at TCR beta V segments, and most were productive about 90% or about 30% of the time. Whilst most TCR sequences proved rare, a subset of public TCRs occurred across many donors.

Remarks on this clone: Its antigen remains unknown.

The sequence came from a male donor in good health and CMV-seronegative. The rearrangement joins TRBV30 to TRBJ1-2; the D is unclear. Sequenced sample: PBMCs. CDR3: CAWSVDGNYGYTF. In DNA form, the CDR3 reads TGTGCCTGGAGTGTAGACGGGAATTATGGCTACACCTTC.